Listed below are T cell receptor beta chains from one sample, sequenced in a study of patients and donors after allogeneic stem cell transplantation. From the RT-PCR reads, TCRdb called clonotypes with MiXCR, one entry per CDR3 protein. Of about 960,000 distinct CDR3 sequences detected, 18% appear once; the ten largest clones hold around 6%. Sequences were obtained from blood, either unsorted or a sorted T cell fraction (not recorded which). The receptor set was obtained from a human donor who was either an allogeneic HSCT recipient or a stem cell or donor lymphocyte infusion donor (not recorded which). It is not recorded whose cells these are; they may come from a transplant donor. Both conserved end residues are part of each CDR3. The order of the fields is CDR3 protein, CDR3 DNA, V gene, J gene, clone size, D gene. A D gene is named only where the DNA matches it firmly. Not all rows give a size; the values are once, few, many and, for expanded clones, a class.

CASSLEWVGQGEAFF,TGCGCCAGCAGCTTGGAGTGGGTGGGGCAGGGTGAAGCTTTCTTT,TRBV5-1,TRBJ1-1,few,.
CASSADPGSPLHF,TGTGCCAGCAGCGCCGACCCGGGATCACCCCTCCACTTT,TRBV7-8,TRBJ1-6,few,.
CASTQRQRNTIYF,TGTGCCAGCACCCAACGTCAGCGAAACACCATATATTTT,TRBV12-3/TRBV12-4,TRBJ1-3,.,.
CSAGGGQGAGGNQPQHF,TGCAGTGCCGGCGGGGGACAGGGGGCTGGAGGCAATCAGCCCCAGCATTTT,TRBV20-1,TRBJ1-5,many,TRBD1
CASSEARGVQETQYF,TGTGCCAGCAGTGAAGCGCGGGGGGTACAAGAGACCCAGTACTTC,TRBV2,TRBJ2-5,.,TRBD2
CASSKTGADTQYF,TGTGCCAGCAGTAAGACGGGGGCAGATACGCAGTATTTT,TRBV12-3/TRBV12-4,TRBJ2-3,many,.
CASSIVWTSYADTQYF,TGTGCCAGCAGTATTGTCTGGACTAGCTACGCAGATACGCAGTATTTT,TRBV6-1,TRBJ2-3,few,TRBD2
CASSFGRERDTQYF,TGCGCCAGCAGCTTCGGGCGGGAGAGAGATACGCAGTATTTT,TRBV5-1,TRBJ2-3,few,TRBD2
CSARNRLGNQPQHF,TGCAGTGCTAGAAACAGGTTGGGAAATCAGCCCCAGCATTTT,TRBV20-1,TRBJ1-5,few,.
CASSERGFGYTF,TGTGCCAGCAGTGAAAGGGGGTTTGGCTACACCTTC,TRBV2,TRBJ1-2,few,.
CASSHRLYQETQYF,TGTGCCAGCAGCCATCGACTGTACCAAGAGACCCAGTACTTC,TRBV3-1,TRBJ2-5,.,.
CASRNIENTEAFF,TGCGCCAGCAGGAACATCGAAAACACTGAAGCTTTCTTT,TRBV5-1,TRBJ1-1,.,.
CSVTDRAKRPMNTEAFF,TGCAGCGTTACTGACAGGGCTAAAAGACCCATGAACACTGAAGCTTTCTTT,TRBV29-1,TRBJ1-1,.,TRBD1
CSSMSSDTQYF,TGCAGCTCTATGAGCTCAGATACGCAGTATTTT,TRBV29-1,TRBJ2-3,few,.
CASRRAGTSYETQYF,TGTGCCAGTAGGAGAGCCGGGACTAGCTATGAGACCCAGTACTTC,TRBV2,TRBJ2-5,.,TRBD2
CASSQGSGYEQYF,TGTGCCAGCAGCCAAGGTAGCGGCTACGAGCAGTACTTC,TRBV4-2,TRBJ2-7,few,.
CASTGSQLQKQYF,TGTGCCAGCACCGGATCCCAATTACAGAAGCAGTACTTC,TRBV6-2/TRBV6-3,TRBJ2-7,few,.
CASSLAGFRTDPQETQYF,TGTGCCAGCAGCTTGGCTGGGTTCAGGACTGACCCGCAAGAGACCCAGTACTTC,TRBV5-6,TRBJ2-5,.,.
CAWSAGFETPLHF,TGTGCCTGGAGCGCAGGCTTCGAGACACCCCTCCACTTT,TRBV30,TRBJ1-6,.,.
CASSQRQGGNYGYTF,TGTGCCAGCAGCCAGAGACAGGGGGGGAACTATGGCTACACCTTC,TRBV4-2,TRBJ1-2,many,TRBD1
CASSYPGAYNEQFF,TGTGCCAGCAGTTACCCGGGGGCTTACAATGAGCAGTTCTTC,TRBV7-2,TRBJ2-1,.,.
CASSSGPGQGDF,TGTGCCAGCAGCTCTGGGCCGGGACAGGGGGACTTC,TRBV5-6,TRBJ2-7,few,TRBD1
CASNRGISGYTF,TGTGCCAGCAACAGGGGAATAAGTGGCTACACCTTC,TRBV7-9,TRBJ1-2,.,TRBD1
CASSQEGGEDDYEQYF,TGCGCCAGCAGCCAAGAAGGGGGGGAGGACGACTACGAGCAGTACTTC,TRBV4-3,TRBJ2-7,.,.
CASTTVTSAFTDTQYF,TGTGCCAGCACTACTGTGACTAGCGCGTTCACAGATACGCAGTATTTT,TRBV11-2,TRBJ2-3,.,TRBD2
CASSLPAGVCETQYF,TGTGCCAGCAGTTTGCCAGCGGGGGTCTGCGAGACCCAGTACTTC,TRBV12-3/TRBV12-4,TRBJ2-5,.,TRBD2
CASSQADSTDTQYF,TGTGCCAGCAGCCAAGCCGATAGCACAGATACGCAGTATTTT,TRBV4-2,TRBJ2-3,.,.
CASSSGTAEAFF,TGTGCCAGCAGCTCCGGGACAGCTGAAGCTTTCTTT,TRBV9,TRBJ1-1,.,TRBD1
CASSEKNQPQHF,TGTGCCAGCAGTGAGAAAAATCAGCCCCAGCATTTT,TRBV12-3/TRBV12-4,TRBJ1-5,.,.
CASSIPPNEQYF,TGTGCCAGCAGCATCCCTCCTAACGAGCAGTACTTC,TRBV7-4,TRBJ2-7,many,.
CASSPPVGSNTGELFF,TGTGCCAGCAGCCCCCCCGTAGGGTCGAACACCGGGGAGCTGTTTTTT,TRBV7-9,TRBJ2-2,.,.
CASSLNGGKETQYF,TGCGCCAGCAGCTTAAACGGGGGTAAAGAGACCCAGTACTTC,TRBV5-1,TRBJ2-5,few,.
CASSLGHFPYEQYF,TGCGCCAGCAGCTTGGGACATTTCCCCTACGAGCAGTACTTC,TRBV5-1,TRBJ2-7,few,.
CSARVPGTYEQYF,TGCAGTGCTAGAGTACCAGGGACCTACGAGCAGTACTTC,TRBV20-1,TRBJ2-7,.,.
CSARERTGLSYEQYF,TGCAGTGCTAGAGAGCGGACGGGGCTCTCCTACGAGCAGTACTTC,TRBV20-1,TRBJ2-7,few,.
CSASERPYEQYF,TGCAGTGCTAGCGAACGTCCCTACGAGCAGTACTTC,TRBV20-1,TRBJ2-7,.,.
CATSDPASSYEQYF,TGTGCCACCAGTGATCCCGCGAGCTCCTACGAGCAGTACTTC,TRBV24-1,TRBJ2-7,.,.
CASSSPGDRGNQPQHF,TGTGCCAGCAGCTCGCCCGGGGACAGGGGCAATCAGCCCCAGCATTTT,TRBV7-9,TRBJ1-5,.,TRBD1